This T cell receptor (beta chain) was observed in a study of T cells in Graves' hyperthyroidism and ophthalmopathy. For the study at large: Sampling of peripheral blood happened at initial diagnosis, prior to any treatment.

This clonotype was picked up many times. Antigen: not known. Whole-study results and caveats: Separation of ophthalmopathy from stable hyperthyroidism was achieved by a 13 V-J model.

V was clipped by 4 bases and J by 5 bases, with 12 bases between them. The CDR3 sequence is 13 residues long. The germline CDR1 and CDR2 sequences are MDHEN and SYDVKM. A sample of blood taken at first hyperthyroidism diagnosis preceded any ophthalmopathy symptoms. Amplified TCR beta CDR3 regions derived from RNA transcripts. During a first-round RT-PCR of the TCR CDR3, the HTBI primer set was used. TCRdb re-derived calls from the multiplex PCR reads in MiXCR, one entry per CDR3 protein. This table holds some 370,000 distinct CDR3 sequences, 17% found once. The chain employs TRBV28 and TRBJ2-7; the D is unclear. Input material: blood. The sequence was collected from a woman aged 30 to 39 with Graves' hyperthyroidism that later progressed to Graves' ophthalmopathy. Written as DNA, the CDR3 is TGTGCCAGCAGTTCTAACGGTTTCCACGAGCAGTACTTC. Its protein is CASSSNGFHEQYF.